This T cell receptor (beta chain) came from a study of blood T cell repertoires in COVID-19. On the study more broadly: The samples span acute and convalescent COVID-19 from the United States, Italy and Spain. From T cells, B-cell-depleted T cells, or PBMCs came the material, which was cDNA or gDNA.

As processed by the authors: Reference gene primer amplification gave nucleated cell count estimates. Assay: immunoSEQ multiplex PCR; the TCRdb copy retains only in-frame clones and omits some. V and J calls plus clone size are reproduced from that table; the DNA served to infer D and trimming. In the table there are under 250,000 clones, around 82% of which are singletons. V was cut by 0 bases and J by 0 bases, with 11 bases left in between. The CDR3 is 16 amino acids. Germline V gene sequence: CDR1 PRHDT, CDR2 FYEKMQ (reference sequence). Sequenced: peripheral blood. This sequence joins TRBV13 and TRBJ1-1; D uncertain. This receptor was taken from a man aged 50 to 60 with active or convalescent COVID-19. CDR3 DNA sequence: TGTGCCAGCAGCTTAGGGGCAGGAGGGATGAACACTGAAGCTTTCTTT. It encodes CASSLGAGGMNTEAFF.